These T cell receptor beta chains were read from a single sample in a study of cytomegalovirus exposure and HLA in healthy donors. Measured with immunoSEQ multiplex PCR; TCRdb has only the in-frame clones, and not every one. The sample's table shows about 77,000 clones. The sequencing input was PBMCs. Receptor source: a man aged 45 to 65 in good health and CMV-seropositive. CDR3s include the opening cysteine and the closing phenylalanine or tryptophan. Each record gives: D gene, V gene, CDR3 length, J gene, CDR3 protein. A D gene is named only where the DNA matches it firmly.

D: .
V: TRBV6-5
length: 13
J: TRBJ1-2
CDR3: CASSLQKDYGYTF

D: TRBD1
V: TRBV27
length: 16
J: TRBJ1-1
CDR3: CASSPTGTGLAVEAFF

D: .
V: TRBV4-2
length: 18
J: TRBJ1-3
CDR3: CASSQDPLGGAVGNTIYF

D: .
V: TRBV5-1
length: 16
J: TRBJ1-1
CDR3: CASSLESHHENTEAFF

D: TRBD1
V: TRBV29-1
length: 15
J: TRBJ2-7
CDR3: CSSYSPDRGSMEQYF

D: .
V: TRBV6-1
length: 14
J: TRBJ2-7
CDR3: CASSEALQSGEQYF

D: TRBD1
V: TRBV25-1
length: 16
J: TRBJ2-1
CDR3: CASSEKVRTGGFQQFF

D: TRBD1
V: TRBV6-1
length: 14
J: TRBJ1-2
CDR3: CASSTGGAGYGYTF

D: .
V: TRBV27
length: 14
J: TRBJ1-1
CDR3: CASSSMTRRAEAFF

D: .
V: TRBV18
length: 13
J: TRBJ1-2
CDR3: CASSRGTGDGYTF

D: TRBD1
V: TRBV5-1
length: 15
J: TRBJ1-4
CDR3: CASSLAGQGNEKLFF

D: .
V: TRBV28
length: 14
J: TRBJ2-1
CDR3: CASSPRLAYNEQFF

D: .
V: TRBV4-1
length: 14
J: TRBJ1-1
CDR3: CASSQEGGVTEAFF

D: .
V: TRBV19
length: 18
J: TRBJ2-1
CDR3: CASSLRVETLSRGNEQFF

D: TRBD2
V: TRBV19
length: 15
J: TRBJ2-2
CDR3: CASSIAGGGAGELFF

D: .
V: TRBV28
length: 15
J: TRBJ1-1
CDR3: CASSSIGSTRAEAFF

D: .
V: TRBV10-3
length: 14
J: TRBJ1-5
CDR3: CAISEELFNQPQHF

D: .
V: TRBV10-2
length: 14
J: TRBJ1-1
CDR3: CASTSGGRNTEAFF

D: .
V: TRBV19
length: 14
J: TRBJ1-1
CDR3: CASSPIVGGTEAFF

D: .
V: TRBV10-1
length: 12
J: TRBJ1-1
CDR3: CASSPTGFAAFF

D: .
V: TRBV6-1
length: 15
J: TRBJ1-5
CDR3: CASLEQLISNQPQHF

D: .
V: TRBV4-1
length: 14
J: .
CDR3: CASSLRTDSYEQYF

D: .
V: TRBV11-2
length: 14
J: TRBJ1-1
CDR3: CASSPGIRDTEAFF

D: TRBD1
V: TRBV15
length: 15
J: TRBJ2-5
CDR3: CATSNGGQGLETQYF

D: .
V: TRBV30
length: 14
J: TRBJ2-3
CDR3: CAWSTGRSTDTQYF